These 12 T cell receptor beta chains were sequenced from one sample in a study of CD8+CD57+ T cells in acquired aplastic anemia (dated by TCRdb to 2016 to 2019). Instrument on record: Illumina HiSeq 2000. TCR beta VDJ combination and CDR3 sequence profiling used genomic DNA as the template. In TCRdb, the public reads were trimmed at Q25 with fastp and aligned with MiXCR, with productive beta chains retained. For every CDR3 protein sequence, its rows merge into one entry that carries the most common genes and DNA. The sample contains under 350,000 distinct CDR3 sequences, 56% of them found a single time. The ten largest clones add up to 1.3% of the sample. Expansion of CD8+CD57+ cells had been shown by flow cytometry in the patients chosen for sequencing. Sequencing was carried out using sorted CD4+, CD8+, or CD8+CD57+ T cells (not recorded which) from PBMCs. The receptors come from a human donor with aplastic anemia.

This clonotype has just a few counts. This sequence joins TRBV10-3 and TRBJ2-6; 9 positions match TRBD1. The CDR3 is made up of 16 amino acids. Germline V lookup: CDR1 ENHRY, CDR2 SYGVKD. V trimming: 5 bases; J trimming: 4 bases; junction bases outside the gene matches: 6. This CDR3 is CAISKQGAEGANVLTF. CDR3 coding DNA: TGTGCCATCAGTAAACAGGGGGCGGAAGGGGCCAACGTCCTGACTTTC.

This clonotype was seen just once. The chain has TRBV7-6 and TRBJ2-3, with 7 bases fitting TRBD2. From germline, CDR1 is SGHVS and CDR2 FNYEAQ. CDR3 length: 16 residues. The J segment lost 4 bases and the V segment lost 0 bases, leaving 7 bases of the junction unmatched. The CDR3 here is CASSLAGGRGADTQYF. CDR3 bases: TGTGCCAGCAGCTTAGCGGGCGGGAGAGGGGCAGATACGCAGTATTTT. Filled out from reference TRBV7-6 and TRBJ2-3, the complete variable domain reads GAGVSQSPRYKVTKRGQDVALRCDPISGHVSLYWYRQALGQGPEFLTYFNYEAQQDKSGLPNDRFSAERPEGSISTLTIQRTEQRDSAMYRCASSLAGGRGADTQYFGPGTRLTVL.

This clonotype was picked up many times. The chain carries TRBV6-6 and TRBJ1-2; TRBD1 might be the D (6 bases). This CDR3 is built from 14 residues. Trimming removed 2 bases from V and 8 bases from J, with 15 bases in between. Germline CDR1 and CDR2: MNHNY and SVGAGI (reference sequence). CDR3 residues: CASSYGGQGVGYTF. DNA of the CDR3: TGTGCCAGCAGTTACGGGGGGCAGGGAGTCGGCTACACCTTC.

Details on this clonotype: The junction shows a germline mismatch at one end, possibly a read error. The V and J genes are TRBV19 and TRBJ2-2, with 13 bases matching TRBD2. In germline, CDR1 is LNHDA, CDR2 SQIVND (reference sequence). The CDR3 length is 16 residues. The CDR3 nucleotides read TGTGCTAGTAGGGGACTAGCGGGACAGAGCACCGGGGAGCTGTTTTTT. Protein: CASRGLAGQSTGELFF.

The genes are TRBV19 and TRBJ2-3; D possibly corresponds to TRBD1 (6 bases). This CDR3 spans 13 amino acids. V was cut by 6 bases and J by 11 bases, with 18 bases left in between. Germline lookup yields CDR1 LNHDA and CDR2 SQIVND (reference sequence). The CDR3 DNA reads TGTGCCAGTAGCCTTATCAGGGACAATGAGCAGTATTTT. Translated, it gives CASSLIRDNEQYF. Full variable domain (missing parts from reference TRBV19 and TRBJ2-3): DGGITQSPKYLFRKEGQNVTLSCEQNLNHDAMYWYRQDPGQGLRLIYYSQIVNDFQKGDIAEGYSVSREKKESFPLTVTSAQKNPTAFYLCASSLIRDNEQYFGPGTRLTVL.

This chain uses TRBV5-1 with TRBJ2-3; the D is unclear. The CDR3 spans 16 residues. The V end lost 2 bases, the J end lost 3 bases, and 16 bases lay between the germline ends. Germline V gives CDR1 SGHRS, CDR2 YFSETQ. The CDR3 DNA reads TGCGCCAGCAGCTTAGGCGGTTCTTATGGAACAGATACGCAGTATTTT. This sequence encodes CASSLGGSYGTDTQYF.

The table lists this clonotype with a few counts. V is TRBV5-1 and J is TRBJ2-7; D uncertain. V lost 1 base, J lost 2 bases, and 10 bases lay in between. The germline V gene has CDR1 SGHRS and CDR2 YFSETQ. This CDR3 has 14 amino acids. The CDR3 coding sequence is TGCGCCAGCAGCTTGTACGCCGGAGCCTACGAGCAGTACTTC. Encoded protein: CASSLYAGAYEQYF.

In its sample, this clonotype was seen a few times. CDR3 sequence reads: CATRGQGGINEKLFF. The CDR3 DNA reads TGTGCCACCCGCGGACAGGGGGGAATTAATGAAAAACTGTTTTTT. This rearrangement joins TRBV10-3 to TRBJ1-4; the match to TRBD1 covers 10 bases. V lost 10 bases, J lost 4 bases, and 9 bases stayed unmatched. In germline, CDR1 is ENHRY, CDR2 SYGVKD. The CDR3 loop spans 15 amino acids.

Many counts were recorded for this clonotype. The chain combines TRBV19 with TRBJ1-5; 7 nucleotides match TRBD1. J lost 6 bases, V lost 4 bases, and 3 bases had no gene match. CDR1 is LNHDA, CDR2 SQIVND, per germline (reference sequence). The CDR3 is 13 residues long. The DNA for the CDR3 is TGTGCCAGTAGTACCCAGGGGGTTCAGCCCCAGCATTTT. The encoded protein is CASSTQGVQPQHF.

With regard to this clonotype: One end of the junction does not line up with germline, which may come from a read error. The V and J genes are TRBV10-3 and TRBJ1-1, with D uncertain. This CDR3 has 15 amino acids. Germline V lookup: CDR1 ENHRY, CDR2 SYGVKD. CDR3 in amino acids: CAVSEFPEVGTEAFF. CDR3 bases: TGTGCCGTCAGTGAGTTTCCGGAGGTGGGCACTGAAGCTTTCTTT.

This clonotype was counted ten times or more. The DNA for the CDR3 is TGTGCCAGTAGTATACGGACAGGGGGGCCCGGGGAGCAGTACTTC. Protein product: CASSIRTGGPGEQYF. The chain has TRBV19 and TRBJ2-7, with TRBD1 identical over 10 bases. V shed 2 bases and J 7 bases; nucleotides not matched to a gene: 8. The CDR3 totals 15 residues. Germline V gene sequence: CDR1 LNHDA, CDR2 SQIVND (reference sequence). Full variable domain (missing parts from reference TRBV19 and TRBJ2-7): DGGITQSPKYLFRKEGQNVTLSCEQNLNHDAMYWYRQDPGQGLRLIYYSQIVNDFQKGDIAEGYSVSREKKESFPLTVTSAQKNPTAFYLCASSIRTGGPGEQYFGPGTRLTVT.

This clonotype was found a few times. This chain joins TRBV7-9 and TRBJ2-5, with D perhaps given as TRBD1 or TRBD2 (6 bases each). Per germline, CDR1 SEHNR and CDR2 FQNEAQ (reference sequence). V lost 3 bases to trimming and J lost 1 base, with 12 bases between them. This CDR3 has 15 residues. This CDR3 is CASSLAGGLQETQYF. The CDR3 DNA follows: TGTGCCAGCAGCTTGGCCGGGGGCCTCCAAGAGACCCAGTACTTC. Variable domain in full (rest from reference TRBV7-9 and TRBJ2-5): DTGVSQNPRHKITKRGQNVTFRCDPISEHNRLYWYRQTLGQGPEFLTYFQNEAQLEKSRLLSDRFSAERPKGSFSTLEIQRTEQGDSAMYLCASSLAGGLQETQYFGPGTRLLVL.